The 26 T cell receptor beta chains given below trace back to one sample, sequenced in a study of T cell responses to AZD1222 COVID-19 vaccine. Produced via immunoSEQ multiplex PCR; TCRdb's table is partial and in-frame only. The table records 130,000 to 150,000 clones, about 92% of them present only once. Sequencing was performed on peripheral blood, taken on day 0 of AZD1222 vaccination. Source of these receptors: an adult in good health.

The chain joins TRBV13 to TRBJ2-1; D possibly matches TRBD1 or TRBD2 (5 bases each). Trimming cost V 4 bases and J 5 bases, with 12 bases left between them. The CDR3 sequence is 14 residues long. Per germline, CDR1 PRHDT and CDR2 FYEKMQ (reference sequence). The CDR3 loop is CASSYWDRDNEQFF. CDR3 nucleotides: TGTGCCAGCAGCTATTGGGACCGAGACAATGAGCAGTTCTTC.

This clone was counted only a few times. This chain joins TRBV30 and TRBJ1-6; D is undetermined. CDR1 and CDR2 from the germline V gene are GTSNPN and SVGIG (reference sequence). This CDR3 region has 13 residues. The V end was cut by 2 bases, the J end by 8 bases, with 10 bases between. CDR3 bases: TGTGCCTGGAGTCGGGGATCTCATTCACCCCTCCACTTT. Translation: CAWSRGSHSPLHF. Full variable domain (missing parts from reference TRBV30 and TRBJ1-6): SQTIHQWPATLVQPVGSPLSLECTVEGTSNPNLYWYRQAAGRGLQLLFYSVGIGQISSEVPQNLSASRPQDRQFILSSKKLLLSDSGFYLCAWSRGSHSPLHFGNGTRLTVT.

V and J are TRBV12-3 or TRBV12-4 and TRBJ1-5; the D is unclear. The CDR3 totals 13 residues. V was cut by 6 bases and J by 3 bases, with 9 bases left in between. The CDR3 DNA follows: TGTGCCAGCAGCAAAGGGCCCAATCAGCCCCAGCATTTT. This codes for CASSKGPNQPQHF.

This sequence joins TRBV5-1 and TRBJ2-3, with 7 bases that match TRBD1. Germline CDR1 reads SGHRS; CDR2 reads YFSETQ. V trimming: 8 bases; J trimming: 2 bases; junction bases outside the gene matches: 8. The CDR3 spans 14 residues. CDR3 residues: CASVTGVPTDTQYF. The CDR3 coding sequence is TGCGCCAGTGTTACAGGGGTCCCCACAGATACGCAGTATTTT.

The chain carries TRBV12-3 or TRBV12-4 and TRBJ1-1; D call uncertain. The CDR3 covers 12 residues. The V gene lost 4 bases and the J gene lost 8 bases, with 11 bases spanning the gap. The CDR3 bases are TGTGCCAGCAGTTCCGGTGGAGGGGAAGCTTTCTTT. Protein sequence: CASSSGGGEAFF.

CDR3 sequence reads: CATLRLSGISTGELFF. DNA of the CDR3: TGTGCCACCCTGCGTCTTAGCGGGATATCCACCGGGGAGCTGTTTTTT. The chain joins TRBV27 to TRBJ2-2; 8 bases are shared with TRBD2. This CDR3 contains 16 residues. CDR1 is MNHEY, CDR2 SMNVEV, per germline (reference sequence). After removal of 10 bases from V and 4 bases from J, the junction contained 14 bases not matched to a gene.

The chain couples TRBV30 to TRBJ2-5; D gene unclear. CDR3 length equals 13 residues. The ends were cut back, 2 bases at V and 4 bases at J, with 11 bases in the middle. From germline, CDR1 is GTSNPN and CDR2 SVGIG (reference sequence). CDR3 sequence reads: CAWSSNGRETQYF. For the CDR3, the DNA is TGTGCCTGGAGTTCCAACGGAAGAGAGACCCAGTACTTC.

V and J are TRBV6-5 and TRBJ2-7; 9 bases agree with TRBD1. Germline CDR1 reads MNHEY; CDR2 reads SVGAGI. The CDR3 runs 14 residues. Trimming cost V 2 bases and J 2 bases; bases outside gene matches: 1. CDR3 in amino acids: CASSYGTGPYEQYF. Here the CDR3 DNA reads TGTGCCAGCAGTTACGGGACAGGGCCCTACGAGCAGTACTTC.

V and J are TRBV2 and TRBJ1-4, with 7 positions matching TRBD1. CDR3 size: 15 residues. Germline loops: CDR1 SNHLY, CDR2 FYNNEI. J was trimmed by 7 bases and V by 6 bases; bases with no gene match: 11. The CDR3 sequence: CASSADRAAGEKLFF. CDR3 sequence (DNA): TGTGCCAGCAGCGCTGACAGGGCCGCCGGTGAAAAACTGTTTTTT.

In nucleotides, the CDR3 is TGTGCCAGTAGTATTCCCTTACAGGGACAAGCTTTCTTT. Protein: CASSIPLQGQAFF. This sequence joins TRBV19 and TRBJ1-1; D might be TRBD1 (6 bases). Germline V lookup: CDR1 LNHDA, CDR2 SQIVND (reference sequence). Trimming shortened V by 3 bases and J by 9 bases, and 14 bases separated the two germline ends. CDR3 size: 13 residues.

The chain carries TRBV6-5 and TRBJ1-1; the D gene is possibly TRBD1 (6 bases). The germline V gene encodes CDR1 MNHEY and CDR2 SVGAGI. The CDR3 length is 14 residues. Trimming removed 2 bases at V and 2 bases at J, with 9 bases between. The CDR3 DNA follows: TGTGCCAGCAGTTACGAACAGGGTAACACTGAAGCTTTCTTT. It is translated as CASSYEQGNTEAFF.

The genes are TRBV18 and TRBJ2-7; 11 bases align to TRBD1. V lost 5 bases to trimming and J lost 0 bases; unmatched junction nucleotides: 3. CDR1 is KGHSH, CDR2 LQKENI, per germline. The CDR3 has 15 residues. CDR3 in amino acids: CASSVGTGGSYEQYF. The DNA for the CDR3 is TGTGCCAGCTCAGTTGGGACAGGGGGCTCCTACGAGCAGTACTTC.

This clone was seen once. J is TRBJ2-1 and V is TRBV30; the match to TRBD2 covers 13 bases. The CDR3 covers 17 residues. CDR1 GTSNPN and CDR2 SVGIG come from the germline V gene (reference sequence). With V trimmed by 2 bases and J by 8 bases, 12 bases remained unmatched. CDR3 DNA: TGTGCCTGGAGTCCCGATGGACTAGCGGGAGTAGGTGATGAGCAGTTCTTC. Its protein product is CAWSPDGLAGVGDEQFF.

The rearrangement joins TRBV7-2 to TRBJ1-1; D gene unclear. Germline-derived CDR1 and CDR2 are SGHTA and FQGNSA. V was pared by 2 bases and J by 0 bases, with 13 bases between. The CDR3 runs 16 residues. The CDR3 region is CASSLRPSTLNTEAFF. The DNA of the CDR3 is TGTGCCAGCAGCTTACGTCCTTCCACGCTGAACACTGAAGCTTTCTTT.

The chain couples TRBV3-1 (or the pseudogene TRBV3-2) to TRBJ1-3; TRBD1 is a possible D gene (6 bases). CDR3 length: 17 amino acids. Trimming removed 3 bases at V and 3 bases at J, with 18 bases between. From germline, CDR1 is LGHDT and CDR2 YNNKEL (reference sequence). The CDR3 DNA sequence: TGTGCCAGCAGCCAGACCCACAGGGCCTCTCTTGGAAACACCATATATTTT. It is translated as CASSQTHRASLGNTIYF.

The V and J genes are TRBV29-1 and TRBJ2-7; 7 bases are a match to TRBD1. CDR1 and CDR2 (germline): SQVTM, ANQGSEA. Losses at the gene ends were 5 bases for V and 7 bases for J; bases not matched to a gene: 11. This CDR3 is 13 amino acids long. CDR3 sequence reads: CSVRTGHLWEQYF. CDR3 DNA sequence: TGCAGCGTTAGGACAGGCCATTTGTGGGAGCAGTACTTC.

This clone was seen just once. J is TRBJ2-7 and V is TRBV18; no firm D call. Germline lookup yields CDR1 KGHSH and CDR2 LQKENI. The CDR3 is 15 amino acids. V gave up 8 bases and J gave up 0 bases, with 17 bases separating them. CDR3: CASRPGSLSSYEQYF. Written as DNA, the CDR3 is TGTGCCAGCAGACCGGGTAGCCTTAGCTCCTACGAGCAGTACTTC.

The chain combines TRBV7-2 with TRBJ2-5; D not certain. This CDR3 is 15 amino acids long. Germline V lookup: CDR1 SGHTA, CDR2 FQGNSA. V was clipped by 5 bases and J by 2 bases, with 15 bases between them. CDR3 in amino acids: CASSPLGYDQETQYF. The CDR3 nucleotides are TGTGCCAGCAGCCCCCTGGGATACGATCAAGAGACCCAGTACTTC.

The rearrangement links TRBV5-1 to TRBJ2-1; 11 bases fit TRBD2. Unmatched junction bases numbered 7, after V lost 1 base and J lost 10 bases. CDR1 is SGHRS, CDR2 YFSETQ, per germline. The CDR3 consists of 15 residues. CDR3 amino acids: CASSLNLAGGREQFF. The DNA of the CDR3 is TGCGCCAGCAGCTTGAATCTAGCGGGAGGTAGAGAGCAGTTCTTC.

This chain links TRBV5-6 with TRBJ2-2; tentative D call: TRBD1 (6 bases). Germline values: CDR1 SGHDT, CDR2 YYEEEE. The CDR3 has 14 residues. V was cut by 4 bases and J by 7 bases, with 14 bases left in between. The CDR3: CASSVRQVLGELFF. Written as DNA, the CDR3 is TGTGCCAGCAGCGTCCGACAGGTCCTCGGGGAGCTGTTTTTT.

This chain joins TRBV12-3 or TRBV12-4 and TRBJ2-7, with D possibly matching TRBD1 (5 bases). The CDR3 is 13 amino acids. Trimming stripped 1 base from V and 6 bases from J, with 10 bases between. The CDR3 coding sequence is TGTGCCAGCAGTTTAGGGCAGGGAAGCGAGCAGTACTTC. Its protein is CASSLGQGSEQYF.

The rearrangement joins TRBV11-1 to TRBJ1-2; D not certain. The CDR3 is made up of 13 amino acids. The germline V gene has CDR1 SGHAT and CDR2 FQDESV (reference sequence). The V and J ends lost 4 bases and 1 base respectively, with 7 bases between them. CDR3 nucleotides: TGTGCCAGCAGCTACGACGGTAACTATGGCTACACCTTC. Its translation is CASSYDGNYGYTF.

The rearrangement links TRBV12-3 or TRBV12-4 to TRBJ1-2; D not certain. With 7 bases removed from V and 8 bases from J, the gap between germline ends came to 14 bases. This CDR3 is 12 amino acids long. CDR3 amino acids: CASTLGPGGYTF. CDR3 bases: TGTGCCAGCACCCTCGGACCGGGAGGCTACACCTTC.

This chain links TRBV10-2 with TRBJ1-4; D is ambiguous. Trimming removed 0 bases at V and 7 bases at J, with 12 bases between. The CDR3 length is 15 residues. CDR1 and CDR2 (germline): WSHSY, SAAADI. CDR3 DNA: TGCGCCAGCAGTGAGTCCGATTTGTCGGGTGAAAAACTGTTTTTT. Translation: CASSESDLSGEKLFF.

The chain uses TRBV7-8 and TRBJ1-3, with D possibly being TRBD1 (6 bases). This CDR3 has 16 residues. Trimming removed 5 bases at V and 4 bases at J, with 18 bases between. The germline V gene encodes CDR1 SGHVS and CDR2 FQNEAQ. Written as DNA, the CDR3 is TGTGCCAGCAGCCCTAGGGGAGGGGGGCTCGGAAACACCATATATTTT. Translation: CASSPRGGGLGNTIYF.

This clone showed up just once. The chain joins TRBV7-8 to TRBJ1-2, with D hard to call. Germline-derived CDR1 and CDR2 are SGHVS and FQNEAQ. V was trimmed by 5 bases and J by 0 bases, leaving 4 bases between them. The CDR3 runs to 12 residues. The CDR3 DNA is TGTGCCAGCAGCAAGGCTAACTATGGCTACACCTTC. Translated: CASSKANYGYTF.